What follows is one T cell receptor beta chain and its context. What it binds is not known. This specimen belongs to a study of T cell responses to AZD1222 COVID-19 vaccine. Study results and limitations: The CD4 TCRs associated with vaccination extended across spike and predominated at 160-218 and 743-854. Unmutated regions of variants are reportedly targeted by nearly half of spike-specific TCRs. Only a handful of individuals given AZD1222 were seropositive at baseline.

V was shortened by 4 bases and J by 0 bases, with 7 bases between the two germline ends. Germline V gives CDR1 SGHTA, CDR2 FQGNSA. The CDR3 is 13 amino acids. The data were produced by immunoSEQ multiplex PCR, yet TCRdb's version contains in-frame clones alone and is incomplete. The sample lists 250,000 to 300,000 clones; 90% to 95% were seen once. V usage is TRBV7-2 and J usage is TRBJ2-7, with D tentatively TRBD1 (5 bases). The receptor was derived from an adult who received the AZD1222 COVID-19 vaccine. This specimen was peripheral blood, taken 28 days after the second AZD1222 dose. The CDR3 coding sequence is TGTGCCAGCAGCTCGACAGACTCCTACGAGCAGTACTTC. Translating gives CASSSTDSYEQYF.